Listed here are 2 T cell receptor beta chains from one sample, sequenced in a study of T cell responses to AZD1222 COVID-19 vaccine. The table came from immunoSEQ multiplex PCR; TCRdb's copy has only in-frame clones and leaves some out. The data show about 200,000 clones, with about nine tenths seen just once and about 3.5% held by the top ten. The sample here was peripheral blood, taken 28 days after the second AZD1222 dose. The source of these receptors is an adult who received the AZD1222 COVID-19 vaccine.

This rearrangement joins TRBV21-1 to TRBJ2-7. TRBV21-1 is classified as a pseudogene. This CDR3 is built from 16 residues. In nucleotides, the CDR3 is TGTGCCAGCAGCACCCCCGCGAGAGACCCAGCCTACGAGCAGTACTTC. It codes for CASSTPARDPAYEQYF.

The chain is built from TRBV7-9 and TRBJ1-4; no clear D gene. CDR1 and CDR2 from the germline V gene are SEHNR and FQNEAQ (reference sequence). This CDR3 is 16 amino acids long. V was clipped by 0 bases and J by 0 bases, with 8 bases between them. The CDR3 DNA reads as TGTGCCAGCAGCTTAGCCTCTTCTGCAACTAATGAAAAACTGTTTTTT. Its translation is CASSLASSATNEKLFF.